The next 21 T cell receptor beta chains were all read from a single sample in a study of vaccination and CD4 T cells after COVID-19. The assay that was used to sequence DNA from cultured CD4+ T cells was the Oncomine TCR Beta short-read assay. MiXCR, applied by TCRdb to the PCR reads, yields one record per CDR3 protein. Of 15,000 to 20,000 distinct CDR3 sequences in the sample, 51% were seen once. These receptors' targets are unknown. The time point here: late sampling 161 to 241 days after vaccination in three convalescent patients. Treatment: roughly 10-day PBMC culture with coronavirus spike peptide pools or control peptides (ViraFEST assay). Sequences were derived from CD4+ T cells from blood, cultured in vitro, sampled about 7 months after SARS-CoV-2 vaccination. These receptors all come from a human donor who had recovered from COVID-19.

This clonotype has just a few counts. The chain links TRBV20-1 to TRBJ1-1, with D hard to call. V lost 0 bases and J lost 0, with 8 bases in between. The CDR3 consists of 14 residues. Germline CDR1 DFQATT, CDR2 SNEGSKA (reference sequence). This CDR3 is CSARDSWVNTEAFF. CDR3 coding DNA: TGCAGTGCTAGAGATTCATGGGTGAACACTGAAGCTTTCTTT.

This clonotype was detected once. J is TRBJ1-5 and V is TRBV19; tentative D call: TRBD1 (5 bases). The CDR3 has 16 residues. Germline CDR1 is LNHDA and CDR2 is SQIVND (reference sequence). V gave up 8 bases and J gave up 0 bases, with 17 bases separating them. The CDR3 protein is CASSPKSGHSNQPQHF. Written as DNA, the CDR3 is TGTGCCAGTTCCCCGAAGTCAGGGCATAGCAATCAGCCCCAGCATTTT. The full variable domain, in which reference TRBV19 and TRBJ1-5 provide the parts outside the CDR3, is DGGITQSPKYLFRKEGQNVTLSCEQNLNHDAMYWYRQDPGQGLRLIYYSQIVNDFQKGDIAEGYSVSREKKESFPLTVTSAQKNPTAFYLCASSPKSGHSNQPQHFGDGTRLSIL.

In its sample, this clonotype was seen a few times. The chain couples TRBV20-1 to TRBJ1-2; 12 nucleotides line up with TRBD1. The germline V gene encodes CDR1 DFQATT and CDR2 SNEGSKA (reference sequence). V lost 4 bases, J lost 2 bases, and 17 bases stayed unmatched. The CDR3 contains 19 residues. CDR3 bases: TGCAGTGCTACCTACGTGGGACAGGGGGCTGGGTTGGTAAACTATGGCTACACCTTC. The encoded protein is CSATYVGQGAGLVNYGYTF.

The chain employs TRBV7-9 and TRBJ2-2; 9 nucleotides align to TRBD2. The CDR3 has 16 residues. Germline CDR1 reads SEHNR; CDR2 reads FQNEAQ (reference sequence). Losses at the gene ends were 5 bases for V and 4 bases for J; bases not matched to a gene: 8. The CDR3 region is CASSPRGSGGTGELFF. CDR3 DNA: TGTGCCAGCAGCCCCCGGGGTAGCGGGGGCACCGGGGAGCTGTTTTTT.

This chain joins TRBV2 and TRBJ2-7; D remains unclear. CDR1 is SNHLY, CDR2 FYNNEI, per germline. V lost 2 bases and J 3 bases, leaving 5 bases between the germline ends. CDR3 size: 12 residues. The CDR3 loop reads CASSETVYEQYF. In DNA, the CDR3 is TGTGCCAGCAGTGAAACAGTCTACGAGCAGTACTTC.

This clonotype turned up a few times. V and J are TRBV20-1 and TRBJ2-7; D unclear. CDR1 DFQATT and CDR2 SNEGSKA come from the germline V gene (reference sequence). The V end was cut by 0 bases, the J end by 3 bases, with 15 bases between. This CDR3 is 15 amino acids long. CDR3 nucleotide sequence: TGCAGTGCTAGAGATGTACGGACCGGCGGCTACGAGCAGTACTTC. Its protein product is CSARDVRTGGYEQYF.

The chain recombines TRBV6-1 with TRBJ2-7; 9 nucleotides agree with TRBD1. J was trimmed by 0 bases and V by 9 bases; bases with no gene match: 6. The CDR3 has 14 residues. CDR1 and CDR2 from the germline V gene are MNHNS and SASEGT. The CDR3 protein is CASSRDRDSYEQYF. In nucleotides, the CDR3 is TGTGCCAGTTCCCGGGACAGGGACTCCTACGAGCAGTACTTC.

The chain's CDR3 is CASSGVTDTQYF. CDR3 coding DNA: TGTGCCAGCAGCGGAGTCACAGATACGCAGTATTTT. This chain links TRBV11-3 with TRBJ2-3; D is ambiguous. V lost 5 bases and J lost 2, with 5 bases in between. CDR1 is SGHNT and CDR2 is YENEEA in the germline V gene. CDR3 length equals 12 residues.

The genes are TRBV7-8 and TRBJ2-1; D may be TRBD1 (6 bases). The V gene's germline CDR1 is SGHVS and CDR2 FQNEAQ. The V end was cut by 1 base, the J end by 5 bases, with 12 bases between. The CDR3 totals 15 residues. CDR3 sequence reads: CASSLGGRTDNEQFF. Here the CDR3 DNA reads TGTGCCAGCAGCTTAGGGGGGCGTACAGACAATGAGCAGTTCTTC.

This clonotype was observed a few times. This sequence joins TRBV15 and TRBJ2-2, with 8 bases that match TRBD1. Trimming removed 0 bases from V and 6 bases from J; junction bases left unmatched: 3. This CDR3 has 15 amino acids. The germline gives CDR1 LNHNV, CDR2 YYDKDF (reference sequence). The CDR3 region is CATSREQGDAGELFF. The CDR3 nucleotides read TGTGCCACCAGCAGAGAACAGGGGGATGCCGGGGAGCTGTTTTTT.

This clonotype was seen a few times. Here the CDR3 DNA reads TGCGCCAGCAGTCGGATCGTGGGGGAGCAGTACTTC. This gives the protein CASSRIVGEQYF. V usage is TRBV4-1 and J usage is TRBJ2-7, with unresolved D. The germline CDR1 and CDR2 sequences are MGHRA and YSYEKL. Trimming took off 6 bases at V and 7 bases at J, with 13 bases between the two ends. This CDR3 comprises 12 residues.

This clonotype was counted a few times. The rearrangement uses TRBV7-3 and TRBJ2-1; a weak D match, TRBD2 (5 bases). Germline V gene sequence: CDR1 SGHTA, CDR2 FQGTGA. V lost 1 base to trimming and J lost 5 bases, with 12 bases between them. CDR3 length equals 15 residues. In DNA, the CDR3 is TGTGCCAGCAGCTTAAGGCTCGGGGATAACAATGAGCAGTTCTTC. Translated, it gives CASSLRLGDNNEQFF. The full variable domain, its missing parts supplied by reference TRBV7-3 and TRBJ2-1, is GAGVSQTPSNKVTEKGKYVELRCDPISGHTALYWYRQSLGQGPEFLIYFQGTGAADDSGLPNDRFFAVRPEGSVSTLKIQRTERGDSAVYLCASSLRLGDNNEQFFGPGTRLTVL.

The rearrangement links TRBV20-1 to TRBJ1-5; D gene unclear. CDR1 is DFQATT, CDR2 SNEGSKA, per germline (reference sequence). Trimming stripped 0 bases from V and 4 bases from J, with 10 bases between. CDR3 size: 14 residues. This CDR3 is CSARDSTVNQPQHF. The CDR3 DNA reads TGCAGTGCTAGAGACTCCACGGTTAATCAGCCCCAGCATTTT.

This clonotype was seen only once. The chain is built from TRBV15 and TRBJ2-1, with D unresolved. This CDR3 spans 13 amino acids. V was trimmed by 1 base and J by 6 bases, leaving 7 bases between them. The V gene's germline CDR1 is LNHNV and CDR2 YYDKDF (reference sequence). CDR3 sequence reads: CATSRVQLNEQFF. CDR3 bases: TGTGCCACCAGCAGAGTTCAGCTCAATGAGCAGTTCTTC.

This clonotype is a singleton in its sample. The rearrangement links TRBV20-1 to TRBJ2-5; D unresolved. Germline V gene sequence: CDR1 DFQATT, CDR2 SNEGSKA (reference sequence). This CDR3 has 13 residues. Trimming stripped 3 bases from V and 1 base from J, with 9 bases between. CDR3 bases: TGCAGTGCTAGGGGCCGGGTCCAAGAGACCCAGTACTTC. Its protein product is CSARGRVQETQYF.

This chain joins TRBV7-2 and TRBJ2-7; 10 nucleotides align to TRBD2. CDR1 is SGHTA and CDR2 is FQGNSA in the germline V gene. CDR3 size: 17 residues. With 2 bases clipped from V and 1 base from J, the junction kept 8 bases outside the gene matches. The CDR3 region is CASSLFLAGVTSYEQYF. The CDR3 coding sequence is TGTGCCAGCAGCTTATTCCTAGCGGGAGTAACGTCCTACGAGCAGTACTTC.

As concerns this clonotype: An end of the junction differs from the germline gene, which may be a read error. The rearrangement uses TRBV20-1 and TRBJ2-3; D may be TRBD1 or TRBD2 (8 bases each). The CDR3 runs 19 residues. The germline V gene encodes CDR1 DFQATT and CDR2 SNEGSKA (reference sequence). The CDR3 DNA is TGCAGTGCTAAGCCCGTAGCGGGACAGGAGTCGGGGGCTACAGATACGCGGTATTTT. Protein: CSAKPVAGQESGATDTRYF.

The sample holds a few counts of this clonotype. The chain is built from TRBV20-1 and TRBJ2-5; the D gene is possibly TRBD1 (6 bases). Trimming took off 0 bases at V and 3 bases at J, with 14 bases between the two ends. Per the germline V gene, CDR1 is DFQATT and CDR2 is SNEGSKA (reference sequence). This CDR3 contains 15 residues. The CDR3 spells CSARDGETGEETQYF. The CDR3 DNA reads TGCAGTGCTAGAGATGGGGAGACAGGTGAAGAGACCCAGTACTTC.

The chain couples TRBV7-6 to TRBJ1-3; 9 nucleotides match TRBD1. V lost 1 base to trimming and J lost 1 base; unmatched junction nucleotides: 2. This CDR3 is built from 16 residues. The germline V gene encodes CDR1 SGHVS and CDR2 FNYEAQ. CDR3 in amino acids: CASSLETGGSGNTIYF. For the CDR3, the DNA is TGTGCCAGCAGCTTAGAGACAGGGGGATCTGGAAACACCATATATTTT.

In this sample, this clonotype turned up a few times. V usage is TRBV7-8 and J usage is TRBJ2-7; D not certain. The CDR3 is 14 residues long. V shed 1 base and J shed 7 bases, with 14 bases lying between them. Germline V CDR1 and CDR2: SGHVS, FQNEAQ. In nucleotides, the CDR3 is TGTGCCAGCAGCTTAGGTCGGGCCATTGGGGAGCAGTACTTC. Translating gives CASSLGRAIGEQYF.

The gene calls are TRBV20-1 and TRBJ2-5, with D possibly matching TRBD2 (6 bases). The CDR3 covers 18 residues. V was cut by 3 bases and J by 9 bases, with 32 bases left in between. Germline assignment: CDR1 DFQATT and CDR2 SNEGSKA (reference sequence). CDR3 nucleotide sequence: TGCAGTGCTAGCGGTGCGGGACTGGGTGTAGTGGGCGGTTTGTCCCAGTACTTC. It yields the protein CSASGAGLGVVGGLSQYF.